Presented here are 32 T cell receptor beta chains from one specimen sequenced in a study of T cells in Graves' hyperthyroidism and ophthalmopathy (dated by TCRdb to between 2019 and 2020). Library prep was done by multiplex PCR. TCRdb records Illumina HiSeq 2000 as the sequencer. TCR beta CDR3 regions were amplified from RNA transcripts. The first round of RT-PCR for the TCR CDR3 was performed with the HTBI primer set and the Qiagen OneStep RT-PCR kit. The public reads were reanalyzed by TCRdb: fastp trimming at Q25, MiXCR alignment, in-frame beta chains only. CDR3 protein sequences are deduplicated, and each keeps its most common genes and DNA. This sample has under 650,000 distinct CDR3 sequences in its table, and 15% to 20% of those were observed once. The ten largest clones add up to around 3.9% of the sample. The sequenced sample consisted of blood. The receptors originated from a woman aged 30 to 39 with Graves' hyperthyroidism.

The sample holds many counts of this clonotype. The chain combines TRBV5-6 with TRBJ2-1; D unresolved. The germline V gene has CDR1 SGHDT and CDR2 YYEEEE. CDR3 length: 15 residues. Trimming took 0 bases from V and 7 from J, leaving 14 bases between them. As DNA, the CDR3 is TGTGCCAGCAGCTTGGATACGACTGGCTTGAATGAGCAGTTCTTC. Amino acids: CASSLDTTGLNEQFF. Full variable domain (remainder filled in from reference TRBV5-6 and TRBJ2-1): DAGVTQSPTHLIKTRGQQVTLRCSPKSGHDTVSWYQQALGQGPQFIFQYYEEEERQRGNFPDRFSGHQFPNYSSELNVNALLLGDSALYLCASSLDTTGLNEQFFGPGTRLTVL.

V is TRBV18 and J is TRBJ1-6; a possible D gene is TRBD1 (5 bases). The V gene lost 3 bases and the J gene lost 5 bases, with 14 bases spanning the gap. This CDR3 spans 16 amino acids. In germline, CDR1 is KGHSH, CDR2 LQKENI. The CDR3 loop is CASSPGPGKDNSPLHF. For the CDR3, the DNA is TGTGCCAGCTCACCGGGTCCAGGGAAGGATAATTCACCCCTCCACTTT.

The chain couples TRBV7-6 to TRBJ2-2; D call uncertain. This CDR3 region has 15 residues. Germline V gives CDR1 SGHVS, CDR2 FNYEAQ. V was trimmed by 4 bases and J by 6 bases, leaving 15 bases between them. The CDR3 DNA sequence: TGTGCCAGCAGCTCTGTGTTAGACCCTCCCGGGGAGCTGTTTTTT. This gives the protein CASSSVLDPPGELFF.

This clonotype was detected ten times or more. The V and J genes are TRBV7-2 and TRBJ2-7; a possible D gene is TRBD2 (5 bases). The V gene's germline CDR1 is SGHTA and CDR2 FQGNSA. V lost 4 bases and J 8 bases, leaving 15 bases between the germline ends. This CDR3 is built from 13 residues. The CDR3 nucleotides read TGTGCCAGCAGCTCCTCAGCCGGGGATCAGCAGTACTTC. This gives the protein CASSSSAGDQQYF.

This sequence joins TRBV4-1 and TRBJ2-7, with 8 bases identical to TRBD1. The V and J ends lost 2 bases and 4 bases, in that order; junction bases with no gene match: 13. Germline lookup yields CDR1 MGHRA and CDR2 YSYEKL. The length of the CDR3 is 17 residues. CDR3 DNA sequence: TGCGCCAGCAGCCAAATTTCGAGACAGGGGCAAAGTTACGAGCAGTACTTC. It codes for CASSQISRQGQSYEQYF.

J is TRBJ1-2 and V is TRBV29-1; the match to TRBD1 covers 9 bases. The CDR3 totals 13 residues. V was clipped by 6 bases and J by 4 bases; unmatched bases: 6. CDR1 SQVTM and CDR2 ANQGSEA come from the germline V gene. As DNA, the CDR3 is TGCAGCGTCCTACCGGGACAGGGCTATGGCTACACCTTC. Translated, it gives CSVLPGQGYGYTF.

This clonotype was found many times. V gene TRBV12-3 or TRBV12-4 combines with J gene TRBJ2-7; 7 bases agree with TRBD1. V was pared by 3 bases and J by 3 bases, with 5 bases of the junction left unmatched. The length of the CDR3 is 14 residues. CDR3 in amino acids: CASSLTGSRYEQYF. In DNA, the CDR3 is TGTGCCAGCAGTTTGACAGGGTCTCGCTACGAGCAGTACTTC.

The J gene is TRBJ1-1, the V gene TRBV2, with D unclear. V was clipped by 2 bases and J by 4 bases, with 17 bases between them. Germline CDR1 reads SNHLY; CDR2 reads FYNNEI. CDR3 size: 16 residues. The CDR3 reads CASSETRVQFGTEAFF. The CDR3 DNA reads TGTGCCAGCAGTGAAACCCGGGTTCAGTTCGGCACTGAAGCTTTCTTT.

This clonotype showed up many times. This rearrangement joins TRBV11-3 to TRBJ1-6; D remains unclear. Germline assignment: CDR1 SGHNT and CDR2 YENEEA. The germline V and J ends were trimmed by 2 bases and 7 bases, with 6 bases remaining between them. The CDR3 consists of 13 residues. The CDR3 here is CASSLSSNSPLHF. The CDR3 DNA reads as TGTGCCAGCAGCTTATCGTCCAATTCACCCCTCCACTTT.

In this sample, this clonotype turned up a few times. V and J are TRBV30 and TRBJ1-2, with TRBD1 matching 8 bases. Germline lookup yields CDR1 GTSNPN and CDR2 SVGIG (reference sequence). V was pared by 2 bases and J by 4 bases, with 15 bases of the junction left unmatched. The CDR3 spans 17 residues. The CDR3 DNA follows: TGTGCCTGGAGTCCCCCGCGGACAGGGCCGACCCGCTATGGCTACACCTTC. Translated, it gives CAWSPPRTGPTRYGYTF.

This clonotype was seen many times. The J gene is TRBJ2-1, the V gene TRBV29-1, with D perhaps matching TRBD2 (6 bases). This CDR3 region has 14 residues. The ends were cut back, 5 bases at V and 7 bases at J, with 18 bases in the middle. CDR1 is SQVTM and CDR2 is ANQGSEA in the germline V gene. The CDR3 loop is CSVQTSRAKNEQFF. Written as DNA, the CDR3 is TGCAGCGTTCAAACTAGCCGAGCGAAGAATGAGCAGTTCTTC.

In this sample, this clonotype turned up many times. The chain uses TRBV6-1 and TRBJ2-1; D is possibly TRBD1 (6 bases). Germline CDR1 reads MNHNS; CDR2 reads SASEGT. V gave up 3 bases and J gave up 3 bases, with 9 bases separating them. The CDR3 contains 14 residues. The CDR3 nucleotides read TGTGCCAGCAGTGAGGGGGCCGACTACAATGAGCAGTTCTTC. Protein: CASSEGADYNEQFF.

This clonotype was counted between two and nine times. V usage is TRBV5-5 and J usage is TRBJ1-1; D call uncertain. V gave up 4 bases and J gave up 7 bases, with 11 bases separating them. This CDR3 is built from 12 residues. Germline CDR1 is SGHKS and CDR2 is YYEKEE (reference sequence). In DNA, the CDR3 is TGTGCCAGCAGCCCCGGCGTTTTTGAAGCTTTCTTT. Protein: CASSPGVFEAFF. Full variable domain (outside the CDR3, taken from reference TRBV5-5 and TRBJ1-1): DAGVTQSPTHLIKTRGQQVTLRCSPISGHKSVSWYQQVLGQGPQFIFQYYEKEERGRGNFPDRFSARQFPNYSSELNVNALLLGDSALYLCASSPGVFEAFFGQGTRLTVV.

The table lists this clonotype with a few counts. The chain recombines TRBV5-1 with TRBJ2-7; D may be TRBD2 (5 bases). Looked up from germline, CDR1 is SGHRS and CDR2 is YFSETQ. V lost 1 base, J lost 5 bases, and 13 bases lay in between. This CDR3 has 14 amino acids. The CDR3 protein is CASSLKDASHEQYF. As DNA, the CDR3 is TGCGCCAGCAGCTTGAAAGATGCTAGCCACGAGCAGTACTTC.

The chain employs TRBV5-1 and TRBJ2-3; D possibly corresponds to TRBD1 (5 bases). Germline CDR1 SGHRS, CDR2 YFSETQ. V lost 0 bases, J lost 0 bases, and 11 bases lay in between. This CDR3 is 16 amino acids long. CDR3: CASSLGQSFSTDTQYF. The CDR3 bases are TGCGCCAGCAGCTTGGGACAGTCCTTTAGCACAGATACGCAGTATTTT.

This clonotype was recorded many times. The V gene is TRBV20-1, the J gene TRBJ2-1; tentative D call: TRBD1 (5 bases). V lost 0 bases, J lost 6 bases, and 12 bases lay in between. This CDR3 has 14 residues. The germline gives CDR1 DFQATT, CDR2 SNEGSKA (reference sequence). This CDR3 is CSARDRVLGNEQFF. CDR3 nucleotide sequence: TGCAGTGCTAGAGACAGGGTTTTGGGCAATGAGCAGTTCTTC.

This clonotype was recorded at least ten times. V usage is TRBV20-1 and J usage is TRBJ2-1; 10 bases align to TRBD2. Germline CDR1 is DFQATT and CDR2 is SNEGSKA (reference sequence). The CDR3 sequence is 16 residues long. V shed 5 bases and J 9 bases; nucleotides not matched to a gene: 16. The CDR3 sequence: CSASPPSSGSLSEQFF. CDR3 in DNA: TGCAGTGCTTCCCCCCCCTCTAGCGGGAGTTTAAGTGAGCAGTTCTTC.

This clonotype was seen at least ten times. This chain connects TRBV2 to TRBJ2-2; 7 bases agree with TRBD1. Germline V gene data show CDR1 as SNHLY and CDR2 as FYNNEI. This CDR3 is 14 amino acids long. The trim removed 6 bases at V and 3 bases at J, leaving 4 bases unmatched. The CDR3 spells CASRADRDTGELFF. The CDR3 region has the DNA TGTGCCAGCAGGGCTGACAGGGACACCGGGGAGCTGTTTTTT.

This clonotype was detected a few times. This chain connects TRBV28 to TRBJ1-5; tentative D call: TRBD1 (5 bases). Germline lookup yields CDR1 MDHEN and CDR2 SYDVKM. Between the trimmed V and J ends, which lost 6 bases and 6 bases, there was a span of 12 bases. The length of the CDR3 is 13 residues. CDR3 nucleotides: TGTGCCAGCAGCGTAGGGGTGGGTCAGCCCCAGCATTTT. As protein: CASSVGVGQPQHF. The whole variable domain, remainder taken from reference TRBV28 and TRBJ1-5, is DVKVTQSSRYLVKRTGEKVFLECVQDMDHENMFWYRQDPGLGLRLIYFSYDVKMKEKGDIPEGYSVSREKKERFSLILESASTNQTSMYLCASSVGVGQPQHFGDGTRLSIL.

In its sample, this clonotype was seen a few times. V and J are TRBV11-2 and TRBJ2-5; 12 bases fit TRBD1. Germline lookup yields CDR1 SGHAT and CDR2 FQNNGV. V dropped 1 base and J dropped 5; count of bases not matched to a gene: 8. The CDR3 is made up of 17 amino acids. This CDR3 is CASSLGGGTGGRETQYF. The CDR3 bases are TGTGCCAGCAGCTTAGGGGGGGGGACAGGGGGCAGGGAGACCCAGTACTTC.

This clonotype came up many times. V is TRBV12-3 or TRBV12-4 and J is TRBJ2-7; 7 nucleotides align to TRBD1. CDR3 size: 12 residues. The V gene end was trimmed by 6 bases and the J gene end by 6 bases; junction bases not matched to a gene: 5. CDR3 residues: CASRWSGGEQYF. CDR3 coding DNA: TGTGCCAGCAGATGGTCAGGGGGCGAGCAGTACTTC.

In this sample, this clonotype turned up a few times. This chain joins TRBV6-9 and TRBJ2-7; D is perhaps TRBD1 (5 bases). The germline CDR1 and CDR2 sequences are MNHGY and SVAAGI. Trimming took 2 bases from V and 0 from J, leaving 8 bases between them. The CDR3 runs 14 residues. The chain's CDR3 is CASSYVRASYEQYF. CDR3 coding DNA: TGTGCCAGCAGTTATGTCAGGGCCTCCTACGAGCAGTACTTC.

This clonotype was detected only a few times. The chain carries TRBV6-1 and TRBJ2-5; a possible D gene is TRBD2 (7 bases). The germline V and J ends were trimmed by 0 bases and 11 bases, with 13 bases remaining between them. CDR1 is MNHNS and CDR2 is SASEGT in the germline V gene. CDR3 length: 13 amino acids. The CDR3 DNA follows: TGTGCCAGCAGTGAAGCGTTGGGGGGGCTACAGTACTTC. The encoded protein is CASSEALGGLQYF.

V usage is TRBV10-3 and J usage is TRBJ2-1; D remains ambiguous. Germline-derived CDR1 and CDR2 are ENHRY and SYGVKD. V shed 2 bases and J shed 7 bases, with 6 bases lying between them. The CDR3 has 12 amino acids. The chain's CDR3 is CAISEDLNEQFF. CDR3 nucleotide sequence: TGTGCCATCAGTGAGGACTTGAATGAGCAGTTCTTC.

This clonotype was recorded many times. The chain couples TRBV11-3 to TRBJ2-1, with TRBD1 matching 9 bases. The V gene end was trimmed by 1 base and the J gene end by 15 bases; junction bases not matched to a gene: 4. From germline, CDR1 is SGHNT and CDR2 YENEEA. The CDR3 is 12 residues long. The CDR3 sequence is CASSLGGQGLFF. The CDR3 nucleotides read TGTGCCAGCAGCTTAGGGGGACAGGGTCTGTTCTTC.

This clonotype was found many times. The chain joins TRBV7-9 to TRBJ1-5; D is undetermined. The CDR3 length is 15 residues. Trimming removed 6 bases at V and 0 bases at J, with 12 bases between. CDR1 SEHNR and CDR2 FQNEAQ come from the germline V gene (reference sequence). The CDR3, as DNA: TGTGCCAGCAGGGCGCAGATAACTAGCAATCAGCCCCAGCATTTT. It is translated as CASRAQITSNQPQHF.

This chain connects TRBV3-1 to TRBJ1-3; 7 bases fit TRBD1. CDR3 length: 17 amino acids. Germline CDR1 LGHDT, CDR2 YNNKEL (reference sequence). Trimming took 4 bases from V and 0 from J; bases not matched to a gene: 9. CDR3 protein: CASSLGGTANSGNTIYF. CDR3 bases: TGTGCCAGCAGCCTAGGGGGGACAGCCAACTCTGGAAACACCATATATTTT.

The chain carries TRBV20-1 and TRBJ2-7; the match to TRBD1 covers 7 bases. The CDR3 covers 14 residues. After removal of 6 bases from V and 4 bases from J, the junction contained 12 bases not matched to a gene. The V gene's germline CDR1 is DFQATT and CDR2 SNEGSKA (reference sequence). CDR3 loop: CSAGDSVVGYEQYF. DNA for the CDR3: TGCAGTGCGGGGGACAGCGTGGTAGGGTACGAGCAGTACTTC.

The V call is TRBV19, the J call TRBJ2-3, with D tentatively TRBD1 (6 bases). From germline, CDR1 is LNHDA and CDR2 SQIVND (reference sequence). V was pared by 5 bases and J by 3 bases, with 18 bases between. The CDR3 length is 16 residues. The CDR3 loop reads CASSSHRVAATDTQYF. The CDR3, as DNA: TGTGCCAGTAGTTCCCACAGGGTTGCAGCGACAGATACGCAGTATTTT.

This clonotype appeared many times. This chain connects TRBV18 to TRBJ2-3, with D perhaps matching TRBD1 (6 bases). V dropped 6 bases and J dropped 4 bases, with 11 bases sitting between them. CDR1 KGHSH and CDR2 LQKENI come from the germline V gene. This CDR3 is 13 amino acids long. The CDR3 spells CASSPGDADTQYF. CDR3 sequence (DNA): TGTGCCAGCTCTCCAGGGGACGCAGATACGCAGTATTTT.

In this sample, this clonotype turned up many times. This sequence joins TRBV7-8 and TRBJ1-1; D remains ambiguous. Trimming shortened V by 2 bases and J by 5 bases, and 12 bases separated the two germline ends. CDR1 and CDR2 (germline): SGHVS, FQNEAQ. This CDR3 has 14 amino acids. The CDR3 nucleotides are TGTGCCAGCAGCTTAACCAGGAGTTCTACTGAAGCTTTCTTT. Protein: CASSLTRSSTEAFF.

The rearrangement links TRBV7-9 to TRBJ2-2, with D perhaps matching TRBD2 (6 bases). The CDR3 has 14 amino acids. V was shortened by 4 bases and J by 14 bases, with 20 bases between the two germline ends. CDR1 is SEHNR and CDR2 is FQNEAQ in the germline V gene (reference sequence). The CDR3 DNA follows: TGTGCCAGCAGCTGGGCCCCACCCCCGGGAGAACTGTTTTTT. Its protein product is CASSWAPPPGELFF.